The following is a TCR beta chain sequence with its context. What it recognizes is unknown. This specimen belongs to a study of shared clonotypes between healthy human individuals. Notes on the study in general: Rarefaction revealed incomplete sorted-subset sequencing despite large depth.

Germline trimming cut 5 bases from V and 0 bases from J; bases unmatched to any gene: 8. The V gene's germline CDR1 is SEHNR and CDR2 FQNEAQ (reference sequence). The CDR3 sequence is 16 residues long. Some clones are missing from TCRdb's copy, which holds only in-frame ones; the method was immunoSEQ multiplex PCR. The table records fewer than 800,000 clones, around 90% of them present only once. In the naive CD8 group, cells lacked CD45RO and were positively selected for CCR7, so terminally differentiated effector memory CD45RA+ cells were left out. The rearrangement uses TRBV7-9 and TRBJ2-3; 7 nucleotides align to TRBD2. Sequenced: naive CD8+ T cells sorted from blood. The TCR sequence derives from a man aged 25 to 40 in good health. Written as DNA, the CDR3 is TGTGCCAGCAGCCCCCCTAGCGGAGTTAGCACAGATACGCAGTATTTT. Translation gives CASSPPSGVSTDTQYF.